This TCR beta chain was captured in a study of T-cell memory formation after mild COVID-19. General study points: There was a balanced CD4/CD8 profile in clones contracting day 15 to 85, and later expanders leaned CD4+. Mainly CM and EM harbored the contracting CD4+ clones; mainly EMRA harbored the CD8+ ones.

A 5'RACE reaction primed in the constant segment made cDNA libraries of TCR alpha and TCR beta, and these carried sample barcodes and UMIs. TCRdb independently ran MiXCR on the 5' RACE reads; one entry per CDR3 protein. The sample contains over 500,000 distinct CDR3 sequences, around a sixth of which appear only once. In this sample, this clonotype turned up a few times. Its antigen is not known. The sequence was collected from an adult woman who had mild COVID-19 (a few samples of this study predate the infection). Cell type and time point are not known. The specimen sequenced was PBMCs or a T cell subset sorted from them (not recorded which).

The CDR3 loop is CASSVLAGDTGELFF. CDR3 DNA sequence: TGTGCCAGCAGCGTTCTAGCGGGGGACACCGGGGAGCTGTTTTTT. The chain carries TRBV9 and TRBJ2-2; 10 bases map to TRBD2. The CDR3 sequence is 15 residues long. Germline V CDR1 and CDR2: SGDLS, YYNGEE. The J segment lost 3 bases and the V segment lost 2 bases, leaving 1 base of the junction unmatched.